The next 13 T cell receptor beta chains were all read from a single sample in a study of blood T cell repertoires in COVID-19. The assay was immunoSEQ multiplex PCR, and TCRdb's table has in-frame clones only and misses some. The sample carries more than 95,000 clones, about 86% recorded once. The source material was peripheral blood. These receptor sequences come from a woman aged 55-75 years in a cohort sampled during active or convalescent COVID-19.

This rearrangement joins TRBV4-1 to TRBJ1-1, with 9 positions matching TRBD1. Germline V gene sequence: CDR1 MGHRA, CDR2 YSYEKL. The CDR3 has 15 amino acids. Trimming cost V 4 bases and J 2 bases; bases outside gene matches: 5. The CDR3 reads CASSRDREVNTEAFF. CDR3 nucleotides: TGCGCCAGCAGCCGGGACAGGGAAGTTAACACTGAAGCTTTCTTT.

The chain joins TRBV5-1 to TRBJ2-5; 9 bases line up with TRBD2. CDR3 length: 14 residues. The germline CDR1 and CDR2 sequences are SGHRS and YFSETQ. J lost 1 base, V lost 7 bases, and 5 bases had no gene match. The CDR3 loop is CASAGGGGQETQYF. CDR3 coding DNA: TGCGCCAGCGCGGGAGGGGGGGGCCAAGAGACCCAGTACTTC.

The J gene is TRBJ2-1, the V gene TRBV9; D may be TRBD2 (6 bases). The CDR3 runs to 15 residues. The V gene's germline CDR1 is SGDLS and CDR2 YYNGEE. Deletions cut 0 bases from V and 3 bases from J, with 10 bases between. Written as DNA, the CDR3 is TGTGCCAGCAGCGTAGCGGGAGAGATCTACAATGAGCAGTTCTTC. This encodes CASSVAGEIYNEQFF.

The CDR3 DNA is TGTGCCAGCAGTTTCTCCGGGAGGCGGTATGGCTACACCTTC. It specifies CASSFSGRRYGYTF. V is TRBV6-4 and J is TRBJ1-2; D is uncertain. The V gene's germline CDR1 is MRHNA and CDR2 SNTAGT. This CDR3 comprises 14 residues. V was trimmed by 5 bases and J by 5 bases, leaving 15 bases between them.

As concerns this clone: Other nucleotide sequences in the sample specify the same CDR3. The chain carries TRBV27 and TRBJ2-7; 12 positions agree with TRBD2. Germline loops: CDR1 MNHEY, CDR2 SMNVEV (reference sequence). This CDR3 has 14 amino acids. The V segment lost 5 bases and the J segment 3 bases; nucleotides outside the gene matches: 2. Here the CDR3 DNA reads TGTGCCAGCAGTCCGACTAGCGGGAGCTACGAGCAGTACTTC. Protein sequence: CASSPTSGSYEQYF.

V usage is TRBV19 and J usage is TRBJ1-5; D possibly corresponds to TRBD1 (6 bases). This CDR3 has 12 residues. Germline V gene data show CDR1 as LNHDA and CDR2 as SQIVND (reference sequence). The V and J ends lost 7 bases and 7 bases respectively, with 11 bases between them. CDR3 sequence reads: CASTQGRQPQHF. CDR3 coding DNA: TGTGCCAGTACCCAGGGGCGACAGCCCCAGCATTTT.

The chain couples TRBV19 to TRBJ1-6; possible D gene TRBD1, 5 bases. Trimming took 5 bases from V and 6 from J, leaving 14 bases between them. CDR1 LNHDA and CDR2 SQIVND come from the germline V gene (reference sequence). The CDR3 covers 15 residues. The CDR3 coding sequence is TGTGCCAGTAGTCCCCGCGGGGGTTTTAATTCACCCCTCCACTTT. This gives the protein CASSPRGGFNSPLHF. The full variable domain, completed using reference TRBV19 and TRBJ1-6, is DGGITQSPKYLFRKEGQNVTLSCEQNLNHDAMYWYRQDPGQGLRLIYYSQIVNDFQKGDIAEGYSVSREKKESFPLTVTSAQKNPTAFYLCASSPRGGFNSPLHFGNGTRLTVT.

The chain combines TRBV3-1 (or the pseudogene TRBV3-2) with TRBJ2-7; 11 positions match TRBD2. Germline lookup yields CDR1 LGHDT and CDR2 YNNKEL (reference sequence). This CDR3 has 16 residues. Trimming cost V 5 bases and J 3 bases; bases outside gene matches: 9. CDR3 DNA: TGTGCCAGCAGCGGAGAACGACTAGCGGGGCGCTACGAGCAGTACTTC. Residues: CASSGERLAGRYEQYF.

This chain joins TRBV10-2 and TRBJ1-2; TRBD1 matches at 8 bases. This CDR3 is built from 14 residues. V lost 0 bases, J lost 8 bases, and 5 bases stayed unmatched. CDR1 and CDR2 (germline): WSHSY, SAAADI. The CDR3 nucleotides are TGCGCCAGCAGTGAGTCTCGACAGGGGCTCGGCTACACCTTC. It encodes CASSESRQGLGYTF.

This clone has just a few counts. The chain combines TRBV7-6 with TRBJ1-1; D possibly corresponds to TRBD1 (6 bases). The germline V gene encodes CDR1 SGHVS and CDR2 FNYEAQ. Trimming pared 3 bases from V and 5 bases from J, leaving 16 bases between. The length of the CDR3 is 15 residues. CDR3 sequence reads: CASSFHRRGVTEAFF. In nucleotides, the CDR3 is TGTGCCAGCAGCTTCCACCGCAGGGGAGTGACTGAAGCTTTCTTT.

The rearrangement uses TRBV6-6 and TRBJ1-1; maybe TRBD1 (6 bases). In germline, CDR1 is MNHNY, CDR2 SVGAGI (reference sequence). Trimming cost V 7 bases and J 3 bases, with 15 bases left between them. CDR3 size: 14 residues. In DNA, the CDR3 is TGTGCCAGCATCACATGGGGGCGCGACACTGAAGCTTTCTTT. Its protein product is CASITWGRDTEAFF.

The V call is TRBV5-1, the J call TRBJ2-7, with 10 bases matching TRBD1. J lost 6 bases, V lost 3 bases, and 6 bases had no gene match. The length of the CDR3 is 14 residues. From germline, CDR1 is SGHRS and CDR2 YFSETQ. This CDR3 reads CASSSGQGDPEQYF. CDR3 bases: TGCGCCAGCAGCTCCGGACAGGGGGACCCCGAGCAGTACTTC.

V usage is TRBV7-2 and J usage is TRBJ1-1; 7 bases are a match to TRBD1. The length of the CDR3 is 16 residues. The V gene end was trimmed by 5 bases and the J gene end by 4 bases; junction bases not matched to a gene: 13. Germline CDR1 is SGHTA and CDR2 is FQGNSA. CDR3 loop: CASSIQGFRIGTEAFF. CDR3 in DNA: TGTGCCAGCAGCATACAGGGGTTCCGGATTGGCACTGAAGCTTTCTTT. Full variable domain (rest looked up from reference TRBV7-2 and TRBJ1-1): GAGVSQSPSNKVTEKGKDVELRCDPISGHTALYWYRQSLGQGLEFLIYFQGNSAPDKSGLPSDRFSAERTGGSVSTLTIQRTQQEDSAVYLCASSIQGFRIGTEAFFGQGTRLTVV.